One TCR beta chain is described in this entry. The antigen is unknown. The data were taken from a study of T cells in Graves' hyperthyroidism and ophthalmopathy. From germline, CDR1 is ENHRY and CDR2 SYGVKD. The CDR3 covers 13 residues. V lost 10 bases and J 2 bases, leaving 15 bases between the germline ends. TCR beta CDR3 region amplification was performed from RNA transcripts. RT-PCR in the first round (using the HTBI primer set) targeted the TCR CDR3. Each CDR3 protein gets one entry after TCRdb re-called the multiplex PCR reads with MiXCR. There are about 770,000 distinct CDR3 sequences in the sample; about 19% occur only once, and over 15% lies in the top ten. Study-wide results and caveats: Blood also held most thyroid clonotypes expanded beyond 0.001. Ophthalmopathy, which appeared later, was predicted by the model a median approximately six months before onset.

It was 10 ml of fresh peripheral blood that supplied the PBMCs. Sequencing was done on a sample of blood. V usage is TRBV10-3 and J usage is TRBJ2-7; D is undetermined. This sequence was found in a woman in her 50s with Graves' hyperthyroidism that later progressed to Graves' ophthalmopathy. This chain's CDR3 is CASRLDGTYEQYF. DNA for the CDR3: TGTGCCAGCCGGCTCGACGGTACCTACGAGCAGTACTTC.